The clone carrying this T cell receptor beta chain has a single count. These data originate in a study of T cell clones after liver transplantation. Looking at the study overall: Pre-transplant mixed lymphocyte reactions yielded third-party-reactive TCRbeta sequences as comparators for graft-donor-reactive sequences.

CDR3 length equals 15 residues. Germline V CDR1 and CDR2: MNHEY, SMNVEV (reference sequence). Trimming left V 5 bases short and J 1 base short, with 15 bases between. Data came from immunoSEQ multiplex PCR; TCRdb stores just in-frame clones and leaves some out. The sample consists of approximately 6,300 clones, 70% to 85% of them appearing once. The source is a human patient who received a liver transplant. A subset of T cells may come from the graft donor. The chain joins TRBV27 to TRBJ2-7; possible D gene TRBD1, 6 bases. The source material was CD8+ T cells from blood, sampled 24 months after liver transplant. CDR3 protein: CASSQPGTRSYEQYF. The CDR3 bases are TGTGCCAGCAGTCAACCCGGGACAAGGTCCTACGAGCAGTACTTC.